A selection of T cell receptor beta chains follows, all from one sample in a study of molecular identifiers for immune sequencing clone quantification. TCRdb reanalysed the PCR reads using MiXCR and keeps one entry per CDR3 protein. Here the sample spans about 640,000 distinct CDR3 sequences, about 20% being singletons. Sequenced material: naive CD8+ T cells from blood, with Jurkat cell RNA spiked in. The origin of the receptors is a human donor in good health. Some libraries in this study had Jurkat cell RNA spiked in. Each CDR3 is given with its conserved first and last residue. Each record gives: V gene, clone size, D gene, J gene, CDR3 length, CDR3 protein, CDR3 DNA. A D gene is named only where the DNA matches it firmly. The listing skips clone size in some rows; elsewhere it reads once, few, many or a size class.

V gene: TRBV3-1; clone size: many; D gene: -; J gene: TRBJ2-7; CDR3 length: 13; CDR3 protein: CASSPEETYEQYF; CDR3 DNA: TGTGCCAGCAGCCCGGAGGAAACCTACGAGCAGTACTTC
V gene: TRBV5-1; clone size: -; D gene: -; J gene: TRBJ2-7; CDR3 length: 15; CDR3 protein: CASSLDQGPIYEQYF; CDR3 DNA: TGCGCCAGCAGCTTGGACCAGGGGCCAATCTACGAGCAGTACTTC
V gene: TRBV2; clone size: many; D gene: TRBD2; J gene: TRBJ2-3; CDR3 length: 16; CDR3 protein: CASKWGTSGLTDTQYF; CDR3 DNA: TGTGCCAGTAAATGGGGGACTAGCGGTCTCACAGATACGCAGTATTTT
V gene: TRBV11-2; clone size: many; D gene: TRBD1; J gene: TRBJ2-1; CDR3 length: 16; CDR3 protein: CASSSLQGAAYNEQFF; CDR3 DNA: TGTGCCAGCAGCTCACTCCAGGGGGCTGCTTACAATGAGCAGTTCTTC
V gene: TRBV6-2/TRBV6-3; clone size: few; D gene: -; J gene: TRBJ2-7; CDR3 length: 11; CDR3 protein: CASSGINEQYF; CDR3 DNA: TGTGCCAGCAGTGGAATTAACGAGCAGTACTTC
V gene: TRBV7-9; clone size: -; D gene: TRBD2; J gene: TRBJ2-3; CDR3 length: 15; CDR3 protein: CASPGLAGETDTQYF; CDR3 DNA: TGTGCCAGCCCCGGACTAGCGGGAGAGACAGATACGCAGTATTTT
V gene: TRBV28; clone size: -; D gene: TRBD2; J gene: TRBJ2-2; CDR3 length: 14; CDR3 protein: CASSLRLAPGELFF; CDR3 DNA: TGTGCCAGCAGTTTACGACTAGCCCCCGGGGAGCTGTTTTTT
V gene: TRBV7-9; clone size: many; D gene: -; J gene: TRBJ2-3; CDR3 length: 17; CDR3 protein: CASSLPSGGETGDTQYF; CDR3 DNA: TGTGCCAGCAGCTTACCCTCCGGGGGAGAGACAGGAGATACGCAGTATTTT
V gene: TRBV7-3; clone size: -; D gene: TRBD2; J gene: TRBJ2-3; CDR3 length: 17; CDR3 protein: CASSLRSSGMGTDTQYF; CDR3 DNA: TGTGCCAGCAGCTTACGGTCTAGCGGTATGGGCACAGATACGCAGTATTTT
V gene: TRBV6-2/TRBV6-3; clone size: -; D gene: -; J gene: TRBJ2-7; CDR3 length: 11; CDR3 protein: CASSTAYKQYF; CDR3 DNA: TGTGCCAGCAGTACCGCCTACAAGCAGTACTTC
V gene: TRBV20-1; clone size: many; D gene: TRBD2; J gene: TRBJ2-5; CDR3 length: 16; CDR3 protein: CSARGTSGASAETQYF; CDR3 DNA: TGCAGTGCTAGAGGTACTAGCGGGGCCTCTGCGGAGACCCAGTACTTC
V gene: TRBV4-1; clone size: many; D gene: TRBD2; J gene: TRBJ2-7; CDR3 length: 16; CDR3 protein: CASSQDLAGSSYEQYF; CDR3 DNA: TGCGCCAGCAGCCAAGATCTAGCGGGGAGCTCCTACGAGCAGTACTTC
V gene: TRBV7-9; clone size: many; D gene: TRBD2; J gene: TRBJ2-3; CDR3 length: 20; CDR3 protein: CASSLVSPSGLAGARDTQYF; CDR3 DNA: TGTGCCAGCAGCTTAGTTTCCCCCTCGGGACTAGCGGGGGCTAGGGATACGCAGTATTTT
V gene: TRBV19; clone size: -; D gene: -; J gene: TRBJ2-7; CDR3 length: 15; CDR3 protein: CASSMGHGVTYEQYF; CDR3 DNA: TGTGCCAGTAGTATGGGACATGGGGTTACCTACGAGCAGTACTTC
V gene: TRBV6-1; clone size: many; D gene: TRBD1; J gene: TRBJ2-7; CDR3 length: 15; CDR3 protein: CASSEGRQGGYEQYF; CDR3 DNA: TGTGCCAGCAGTGAAGGCCGACAGGGGGGCTACGAGCAGTACTTC
V gene: TRBV3-1; clone size: many; D gene: -; J gene: TRBJ2-7; CDR3 length: 15; CDR3 protein: CASSHTGRWGYEQYF; CDR3 DNA: TGTGCCAGCAGCCACACAGGACGTTGGGGATACGAGCAGTACTTC